Below are 26 T cell receptor beta chains sequenced from a single sample in a study of T cell responses to AZD1222 COVID-19 vaccine. Sequencing was performed with immunoSEQ multiplex PCR; in TCRdb, only in-frame clones are kept and a portion is missing. The data contain over 100,000 clones, over 85% of them singletons. Sequenced material: peripheral blood, taken on day 0 of AZD1222 vaccination. These receptors were obtained from an adult in good health.

This chain connects TRBV2 to TRBJ1-4; possible D gene TRBD1, 5 bases. Germline loops: CDR1 SNHLY, CDR2 FYNNEI. The V and J ends lost 7 bases and 4 bases respectively, with 10 bases between them. This CDR3 is 13 amino acids long. Here the CDR3 DNA reads TGTGCCAGCATCATGGGGGTTAATGAAAAACTGTTTTTT. Translating it yields CASIMGVNEKLFF.

J is TRBJ1-5 and V is TRBV6-5; perhaps TRBD1 as D (5 bases). The CDR3 has 15 amino acids. Germline assignment: CDR1 MNHEY and CDR2 SVGAGI. V was pared by 8 bases and J by 4 bases, with 18 bases between. The CDR3 DNA follows: TGTGCCAGCGGATCCGGGACGACTCCTAATCAGCCCCAGCATTTT. Its translation: CASGSGTTPNQPQHF.

V usage is TRBV27 and J usage is TRBJ1-1, with D uncertain. This CDR3 has 14 residues. The ends were cut back, 2 bases at V and 2 bases at J, with 9 bases in the middle. Looked up from germline, CDR1 is MNHEY and CDR2 is SMNVEV (reference sequence). Written as DNA, the CDR3 is TGTGCCAGCAGTTTAGGGTTATTCAACACTGAAGCTTTCTTT. Amino acids: CASSLGLFNTEAFF.

This rearrangement joins TRBV7-2 to TRBJ2-3, with 8 bases that match TRBD2. The germline V gene has CDR1 SGHTA and CDR2 FQGNSA. CDR3 length: 14 residues. V gave up 6 bases and J gave up 2 bases; unmatched junction bases: 4. This CDR3 is CASRDGGDTDTQYF. The CDR3 DNA sequence: TGTGCCAGCAGAGACGGGGGGGACACAGATACGCAGTATTTT.

The chain uses TRBV5-4 and TRBJ1-1, with 9 bases that match TRBD1. V trimming: 5 bases; J trimming: 4 bases; junction bases outside the gene matches: 9. This CDR3 has 15 residues. In germline, CDR1 is SGHNT, CDR2 YYREEE (reference sequence). CDR3 nucleotide sequence: TGTGCCAGCAGAGCCGGGACAGGGAGTAGCACTGAAGCTTTCTTT. This encodes CASRAGTGSSTEAFF.

The V gene is TRBV13, the J gene TRBJ1-1; 11 bases line up with TRBD1. CDR3 length equals 15 residues. The junction had 4 bases not matched to a gene; V was cut back by 4 bases and J by 3 bases. CDR1 and CDR2 (germline): PRHDT, FYEKMQ (reference sequence). The CDR3 region has the DNA TGTGCCAGCAGCTCTAGGGACAGGGGGGACACTGAAGCTTTCTTT. It specifies CASSSRDRGDTEAFF.

This clone was observed once. The chain joins TRBV29-1 to TRBJ1-2; D is perhaps TRBD1 (5 bases). V shed 1 base and J shed 7 bases, with 10 bases lying between them. This CDR3 region has 12 residues. Germline CDR1 is SQVTM and CDR2 is ANQGSEA. The CDR3 bases are TGCAGCGTTGAAGGGCAGGGCGGTGGCTACACCTTC. Protein product: CSVEGQGGGYTF. Supplemented by reference TRBV29-1 and TRBJ1-2, the full variable domain reads SAVISQKPSRDICQRGTSLTIQCQVDSQVTMMFWYRQQPGQSLTLIATANQGSEATYESGFVIDKFPISRPNLTFSTLTVSNMSPEDSSIYLCSVEGQGGGYTFGSGTRLTVV.

This clone was observed once. The chain has TRBV28 and TRBJ1-1; D remains ambiguous. Germline V lookup: CDR1 MDHEN, CDR2 SYDVKM. CDR3 length equals 11 residues. Trimming removed 4 bases at V and 5 bases at J, with 5 bases between. The chain's CDR3 is CASSSGTEAFF. The CDR3 DNA is TGTGCCAGCAGTTCCGGAACTGAAGCTTTCTTT.

For this clone: Other nucleotide sequences from this sample produce the same CDR3. The V call is TRBV4-1, the J call TRBJ2-6; D is ambiguous. This CDR3 has 17 residues. Trimming cost V 2 bases and J 4 bases, with 15 bases left between them. Germline V gene data show CDR1 as MGHRA and CDR2 as YSYEKL. CDR3 sequence (DNA): TGCGCCAGCAGCCAAACCCCCAGAGAGGCGGGGGCCAACGTCCTGACTTTC. This encodes CASSQTPREAGANVLTF.

The J gene is TRBJ2-1, the V gene TRBV5-1, with unresolved D. The CDR3 is 16 residues long. V lost 2 bases and J 8 bases, leaving 20 bases between the germline ends. Germline CDR1 reads SGHRS; CDR2 reads YFSETQ. The CDR3 DNA sequence: TGCGCCAGCAGCTTCTCTCTCCCCCTAGATGGCTATGAGCAGTTCTTC. It encodes CASSFSLPLDGYEQFF.

The genes are TRBV7-8 and TRBJ1-3, with D perhaps matching TRBD1 (5 bases). Germline CDR1 is SGHVS and CDR2 is FQNEAQ. There are 17 residues in the CDR3. The V end lost 5 bases, the J end lost 4 bases, and 21 bases lay between the germline ends. CDR3 bases: TGTGCCAGCAGCCCCCGCCGGCAGGGAAGCTCGGGAAACACCATATATTTT. Translation gives CASSPRRQGSSGNTIYF.

This chain links TRBV7-9 with TRBJ2-1; D is undetermined. CDR3 size: 11 residues. Germline V CDR1 and CDR2: SEHNR, FQNEAQ (reference sequence). The V and J ends lost 1 base and 9 bases respectively, with 4 bases between them. The CDR3 loop is CASSLVVEQFF. CDR3 in DNA: TGTGCCAGCAGCTTAGTGGTTGAGCAGTTCTTC.

The chain has TRBV3-1 (or the pseudogene TRBV3-2) and TRBJ2-7; D unclear. Trimming pared 1 base from V and 4 bases from J, leaving 11 bases between. Germline V gene sequence: CDR1 LGHDT, CDR2 YNNKEL (reference sequence). The CDR3 runs 14 residues. CDR3 DNA sequence: TGTGCCAGCAGCCAAGGCCGGAGCAGGTACGAGCAGTACTTC. This gives the protein CASSQGRSRYEQYF.

V gene TRBV4-1 combines with J gene TRBJ1-1; D is unclear. Trimming pared 2 bases from V and 0 bases from J, leaving 7 bases between. Per germline, CDR1 MGHRA and CDR2 YSYEKL. The CDR3 is 14 amino acids. The CDR3 sequence is CASSQQRMNTEAFF. DNA for the CDR3: TGCGCCAGCAGCCAACAGAGGATGAACACTGAAGCTTTCTTT.

This sequence joins TRBV2 and TRBJ2-7; D remains unclear. Germline V gene lookup returns CDR1 SNHLY and CDR2 FYNNEI. V lost 6 bases, J lost 0 bases, and 3 bases lay in between. The CDR3 totals 11 residues. In DNA form, the CDR3 reads TGTGCCAGCAGCCCCTCCTACGAGCAGTACTTC. This translates into CASSPSYEQYF.

V is TRBV5-1 and J is TRBJ2-5; D is possibly TRBD1 (6 bases). The CDR3 is made up of 15 amino acids. Germline values: CDR1 SGHRS, CDR2 YFSETQ. Trimming stripped 7 bases from V and 2 bases from J, with 18 bases between. CDR3: CASGRTGNEQETQYF. The CDR3 region has the DNA TGCGCCAGCGGCCGCACAGGGAACGAACAAGAGACCCAGTACTTC.

This clone was picked up one time. CDR3 in amino acids: CSVGTGRYNEQFF. CDR3 nucleotide sequence: TGCAGCGTCGGGACAGGCCGATACAATGAGCAGTTCTTC. The chain has TRBV29-1 and TRBJ2-1; 8 nucleotides line up with TRBD1. The germline CDR1 and CDR2 sequences are SQVTM and ANQGSEA. The CDR3 length is 13 residues. Trimming at V came to 6 bases and at J to 4 bases, leaving 5 bases not matched to a gene.

Points on this clone: This sample includes further DNA sequences coding for the same CDR3. CDR3 in DNA: TGCGCCAGCAGCTTGGCGGCAGGGGACGGAAACACCATATATTTT. Translated: CASSLAAGDGNTIYF. V and J are TRBV5-1 and TRBJ1-3; the D gene is possibly TRBD1 (6 bases). Germline V lookup: CDR1 SGHRS, CDR2 YFSETQ. The CDR3 is 15 residues long. The V gene lost 0 bases and the J gene lost 4 bases, with 11 bases spanning the gap.

This rearrangement joins TRBV30 to TRBJ2-2, with 7 bases that match TRBD1. The CDR3 length is 12 residues. V lost 8 bases and J lost 1; bases outside the gene matches: 1. Per the germline V gene, CDR1 is GTSNPN and CDR2 is SVGIG (reference sequence). Here the CDR3 DNA reads TGTGCCGGGACAGAGAACACCGGGGAGCTGTTTTTT. This translates into CAGTENTGELFF.

This chain links TRBV6-5 with TRBJ2-3; TRBD1 aligns across 7 bases. The germline gives CDR1 MNHEY, CDR2 SVGAGI. The CDR3 is 16 residues long. V was clipped by 2 bases and J by 2 bases; unmatched bases: 7. The CDR3 protein is CASSYRGRTLTDTQYF. CDR3 sequence (DNA): TGTGCCAGCAGTTACAGGGGGCGAACCCTCACAGATACGCAGTATTTT.

The chain carries TRBV30 and TRBJ2-2, with 9 bases aligning to TRBD2. The CDR3 loop spans 17 amino acids. Trimming removed 7 bases from V and 1 base from J; junction bases left unmatched: 13. From germline, CDR1 is GTSNPN and CDR2 SVGIG (reference sequence). CDR3 sequence: CAYRRASTSGNTGELFF. CDR3 nucleotide sequence: TGTGCCTATCGCCGAGCTTCGACTAGCGGGAACACCGGGGAGCTGTTTTTT. Full variable domain (rest looked up from reference TRBV30 and TRBJ2-2): SQTIHQWPATLVQPVGSPLSLECTVEGTSNPNLYWYRQAAGRGLQLLFYSVGIGQISSEVPQNLSASRPQDRQFILSSKKLLLSDSGFYLCAYRRASTSGNTGELFFGEGSRLTVL.

The chain employs TRBV19 and TRBJ2-3, with a weak D call TRBD2 (6 bases). This CDR3 comprises 14 residues. From germline, CDR1 is LNHDA and CDR2 SQIVND (reference sequence). V was cut by 3 bases and J by 1 base, with 8 bases left in between. CDR3 loop: CASSIGSGTDTQYF. CDR3 nucleotides: TGTGCCAGTAGTATCGGGAGTGGCACAGATACGCAGTATTTT.

This chain connects TRBV5-1 to TRBJ2-1, with D uncertain. With 1 base removed from V and 1 base from J, the gap between germline ends came to 6 bases. Germline CDR1 SGHRS, CDR2 YFSETQ. The CDR3 contains 14 residues. CDR3 in amino acids: CASSLTESYNEQFF. CDR3 DNA: TGCGCCAGCAGCTTGACGGAATCCTACAATGAGCAGTTCTTC.

The rearrangement uses TRBV6-5 and TRBJ1-1; D is unresolved. This CDR3 is 14 amino acids long. Germline loops: CDR1 MNHEY, CDR2 SVGAGI. The V end was cut by 10 bases, the J end by 0 bases, with 15 bases between. CDR3 nucleotides: TGTGCCACCTACCCCCTATACATGAACACTGAAGCTTTCTTT. Its protein is CATYPLYMNTEAFF.

On this clone: The junction departs from germline at one end; a sequencing error may be responsible. V usage is TRBV12-3 or TRBV12-4 and J usage is TRBJ1-2; D uncertain. The CDR3 consists of 13 residues. CDR3 protein: CASSFTTHSSPRF. The CDR3 DNA reads as TGTGCCAGCAGTTTCACTACACACAGTAGCCCCCGCTTC.

The chain is built from TRBV3-1 (or the pseudogene TRBV3-2) and TRBJ2-1; D tentatively reads TRBD1 or TRBD2 (6 bases each). The CDR3 extends over 15 amino acids. Germline V gene lookup returns CDR1 LGHDT and CDR2 YNNKEL (reference sequence). The V end was cut by 0 bases, the J end by 6 bases, with 12 bases between. The CDR3 loop is CASSQEPRGPNEQFF. DNA of the CDR3: TGTGCCAGCAGCCAAGAGCCCCGGGGGCCCAATGAGCAGTTCTTC.